This T cell receptor (beta chain) was found in a study of long-term antiretroviral therapy in people with HIV. Study outcomes and limitations: Therapy changes, viral resistance and ART adherence were not documented in the available data. In HIV, the repertoires covered a tighter span of CDR3 lengths than in controls.

Investigators performed immunoSEQ version v3.0 at survey level. The table came from immunoSEQ multiplex PCR; TCRdb's copy has only in-frame clones and leaves some out. The sample yields roughly 30,000 clones, around 90% seen once. As regards this clone: Antigen unknown.

V was shortened by 3 bases and J by 6 bases, with 11 bases between the two germline ends. This CDR3 is built from 14 residues. Germline lookup yields CDR1 MDHEN and CDR2 SYDVKM. The sequencing used unsorted PBMCs, collected 1.8 years after starting antiretroviral therapy. The source is a woman aged 18-29 years with HIV. This chain connects TRBV28 to TRBJ2-2, with D hard to call. The CDR3 region is CASSLVGEAGELFF. CDR3 bases: TGTGCCAGCAGTTTGGTGGGCGAGGCCGGGGAGCTGTTTTTT. Drawing the rest from reference TRBV28 and TRBJ2-2, the complete variable domain is DVKVTQSSRYLVKRTGEKVFLECVQDMDHENMFWYRQDPGLGLRLIYFSYDVKMKEKGDIPEGYSVSREKKERFSLILESASTNQTSMYLCASSLVGEAGELFFGEGSRLTVL.